This T cell receptor (beta chain) was profiled in a study of regulatory T cells in long-lasting Graves disease (dated by TCRdb to the early 2020s). Background for the entire study: Persistent Graves' disease meant more than 5 years of antithyroid drug treatment with TSH receptor autoantibodies that stayed positive. This study used TCR sequencing and RNA sequencing of peripheral blood to compare persistent Graves' disease patients against newly diagnosed Graves' disease patients. The study was conducted in China and was registered as a clinical trial. A total of about 33 samples underwent TCR sequencing, from 13 patients with persistent Graves' disease and some 20 patients with newly diagnosed Graves' disease. On average, persistent Graves' disease patients in the clinical cohort had been on antithyroid drugs for about 10.3 years. The paper as a whole reports these results and caveats: Only the TCR beta chain was sequenced and analyzed. The authors acknowledged the small sample size as a limitation that may reduce accuracy. Persistent disease showed preferential use of TRBV28, TRBJ1-2 and TRBJ2-5, whereas newly diagnosed disease favored TRBV20-1 and TRBJ2-1. Because the primary lesion, thyroid tissue, could not be accessed, the study looked at peripheral blood alone. More public clonotypes were shared among persistent patients (2,741) than among newly diagnosed patients (under 1,000). Persistent Graves' disease patients showed lower TCR Shannon entropy and fewer highly expanded clones than newly diagnosed patients, suggesting clonal expansion.

The receptor library was made with multiplex PCR. The sequencer listed for this sample is Illumina HiSeq 4000. iRepertoire HTBI primers and Arm-PCR amplification of CDR3 regions were used to construct TCR beta libraries. Before sequencing, the PCR products underwent gel purification. The authors' analysis ran thus. Gene usage analysis of CDR3 amino acid clonotypes relied on the roughly 58 TRBV and 14 TRBJ segments identified across samples. COPE and FqMerger were used to merge filtered high-quality paired reads into contigs. BLAST was used to align contigs to IMGT TRBV, TRBD and TRBJ reference genes, with CDR3 defined following IMGT. Highly expanded clones were defined as clonotypes with a frequency above 0.1%. Shannon entropy was used to measure repertoire diversity, and the Gini coefficient was used to measure V-J evenness. A clonotype was considered public if more than one individual shared it. The public reads were run again by TCRdb, first through fastp at Q25 and then through MiXCR, and only productive beta chains were kept. Rows with one shared CDR3 protein collapse into an entry with the most common genes and DNA. TCRdb, not the original authors, processed these V and J calls. Present in this sample are 420,000 or so distinct CDR3 sequences, about 20% of which were seen just once. In total, the top ten clones hold approximately 26% of the sample.

Worth noting for this clonotype: Its target antigen remains unknown. Per-nucleotide qualities are absent, and no much larger clonotype sits a single base away.

The time point label of this sample denotes: persistent/refractory GD, antithyroid drugs over 5 years with positive TRAb. RNA was extracted from PBMCs in TRIzol for both TCR sequencing and RNA sequencing. The diagnosis of Graves' disease was made according to American Thyroid Association guidelines. Patients for the study were recruited at an endocrinology department in Xi'an, China. From each patient, about 9.7 milliliters of peripheral blood was collected into an EDTA anticoagulant tube. PBMCs were isolated by Ficoll Paque Plus density gradient separation without further T cell sorting. An Agilent 2100 Bioanalyzer and agarose gel were used to check RNA quality, while a NanoDrop 2000 measured RNA concentration. CDR1 and CDR2 were assigned from the germline V gene as MNHEY and SVGEGT. The CDR3 holds 18 amino acids from the cysteine to the phenylalanine. CDR3 DNA only is kept here, 54 bases in frame from base 1. V gives up 3 bases and J gives up 2 bases, and the segment between their germline ends measures 23 bases.

The sequence was collected from a female donor with Graves disease. Specimen: peripheral blood mononuclear cells (PBMCs), collected when the disease was refractory, from a patient treated with antithyroid drugs. The chain is made from TRBV6-2 or TRBV6-3 and TRBJ2-7; possibly the D gene is TRBD2, per 6 matching bases. The DNA is TGTGCCAGCAGTTATAGGAGGGGCTTGGTAAAGGACCCCTACGAGCAGTACTTC. It codes for CASSYRRGLVKDPYEQYF.